This is a list of T cell receptor beta chains from one sample in a study of lymphopenia after photon versus proton radiotherapy. Only in-frame clones appear in the TCRdb table, and some are missing; sequencing was by immunoSEQ multiplex PCR. The table has tens of thousands of clones, around four fifths seen once. This material consisted of peripheral blood, taken from a patient treated with proton-based radiotherapy. The receptor source for this set is a man in his fifties or sixties with pancreatic cancer. Each CDR3 is given with its conserved first and last residue. The order of the fields is V gene, D gene, J gene, CDR3 protein. D genes are given only for firm matches.

v_call: TRBV28; d_call: TRBD1; j_call: TRBJ2-1; cdr3_aa: CASSGGNEQFF
v_call: TRBV5-6; d_call: NA; j_call: TRBJ1-5; cdr3_aa: CASSLRGSNQPQHF
v_call: TRBV11-3; d_call: NA; j_call: TRBJ2-7; cdr3_aa: CASSLGSYEQYF
v_call: TRBV28; d_call: NA; j_call: TRBJ1-2; cdr3_aa: CASSALRNSGYTF
v_call: TRBV29-1; d_call: NA; j_call: TRBJ2-7; cdr3_aa: CSASRDRGEQYF
v_call: TRBV7-9; d_call: NA; j_call: TRBJ2-2; cdr3_aa: CASMTTSGTGELFF
v_call: TRBV6-1; d_call: NA; j_call: TRBJ1-4; cdr3_aa: CASKGRKPPNGKLFF
v_call: TRBV6-1; d_call: NA; j_call: TRBJ2-7; cdr3_aa: CASRARGRGDEQYF
v_call: TRBV18; d_call: NA; j_call: TRBJ1-5; cdr3_aa: CASSPGTDSNQPQHF
v_call: TRBV18; d_call: NA; j_call: TRBJ2-2; cdr3_aa: CASSPQRGLNTGELFF
v_call: TRBV5-4; d_call: NA; j_call: TRBJ2-2; cdr3_aa: CASSPPNTGELFF
v_call: TRBV5-5; d_call: TRBD2; j_call: TRBJ2-3; cdr3_aa: CASSSSGRALMSDTQYF
v_call: TRBV5-1; d_call: TRBD1; j_call: TRBJ2-3; cdr3_aa: CASSWGTGASTDTQYF
v_call: TRBV7-9; d_call: NA; j_call: TRBJ1-3; cdr3_aa: CASSPTDSGNTIYF
v_call: TRBV6-5; d_call: NA; j_call: TRBJ1-1; cdr3_aa: CAIRRNREEAFF
v_call: TRBV5-4; d_call: NA; j_call: TRBJ2-5; cdr3_aa: CASSPPGKETQYF
v_call: TRBV10-1; d_call: NA; j_call: TRBJ2-7; cdr3_aa: CASSESTGPVDEQYF
v_call: TRBV6-1; d_call: TRBD1; j_call: TRBJ2-7; cdr3_aa: CASSEGTGASYEQYF
v_call: TRBV7-8; d_call: NA; j_call: TRBJ1-1; cdr3_aa: CASSLWGGTNTEAFF
v_call: TRBV7-2; d_call: TRBD2; j_call: TRBJ2-7; cdr3_aa: CASSSILAGPSYEQYF
v_call: TRBV9; d_call: TRBD2; j_call: TRBJ2-1; cdr3_aa: CASSRTSGRADEQFF
v_call: TRBV27; d_call: TRBD2; j_call: TRBJ2-1; cdr3_aa: CASASFGGSPHEQFF
v_call: TRBV6-5; d_call: TRBD2; j_call: TRBJ2-1; cdr3_aa: CASSYSGLVSHEQFF
v_call: TRBV28; d_call: TRBD2; j_call: TRBJ2-1; cdr3_aa: CASKPSGRYNEQFF
v_call: TRBV30; d_call: NA; j_call: TRBJ1-3; cdr3_aa: CAWSPKGRKAGNTIYF
v_call: TRBV29-1; d_call: NA; j_call: TRBJ2-5; cdr3_aa: CSVEGRNQETQYF
v_call: TRBV5-8; d_call: NA; j_call: TRBJ1-5; cdr3_aa: CASRTPPQPQHF
v_call: TRBV18; d_call: TRBD2; j_call: TRBJ2-5; cdr3_aa: CASSPPSGGGETQYF
v_call: TRBV7-2; d_call: NA; j_call: TRBJ1-4; cdr3_aa: CASSSERGLKLFF
v_call: TRBV5-1; d_call: NA; j_call: TRBJ2-5; cdr3_aa: CASSLEWRMEETQYF
v_call: TRBV19; d_call: NA; j_call: TRBJ1-1; cdr3_aa: CASSTQSEAFF
v_call: TRBV19; d_call: TRBD1; j_call: TRBJ1-5; cdr3_aa: CASTTGISTFSNQPQHF
v_call: TRBV5-1; d_call: NA; j_call: TRBJ2-3; cdr3_aa: CASRGGGAGEDTQYF
v_call: TRBV18; d_call: TRBD2; j_call: TRBJ2-5; cdr3_aa: CASSPALAGGLETQYF
v_call: TRBV2; d_call: NA; j_call: TRBJ2-1; cdr3_aa: CASRGSGNNEQFF
v_call: TRBV4-2; d_call: NA; j_call: TRBJ2-1; cdr3_aa: CASSRRKETDYNEQFF
v_call: TRBV7-3; d_call: NA; j_call: TRBJ2-7; cdr3_aa: CASSMGPFYEQYF
v_call: TRBV7-8; d_call: TRBD2; j_call: TRBJ2-7; cdr3_aa: CASSLGLATSYEQYF
v_call: TRBV7-2; d_call: NA; j_call: TRBJ2-2; cdr3_aa: CASSPRKNTGELFF
v_call: TRBV7-3; d_call: NA; j_call: TRBJ1-2; cdr3_aa: CASSADSQYGYTF
v_call: TRBV5-4; d_call: NA; j_call: TRBJ1-3; cdr3_aa: CASSLAGGDTIYF
v_call: TRBV4-2; d_call: TRBD1; j_call: TRBJ1-5; cdr3_aa: CASSPQATGGNSNQPQHF
v_call: TRBV20-1; d_call: NA; j_call: TRBJ2-2; cdr3_aa: CSAGGPGELFF
v_call: TRBV29-1; d_call: NA; j_call: TRBJ2-7; cdr3_aa: CSVEAAYEQYF
v_call: TRBV18; d_call: NA; j_call: TRBJ2-7; cdr3_aa: CASSPLEGALYEQYF
v_call: TRBV18; d_call: TRBD1; j_call: TRBJ1-2; cdr3_aa: CASSPPGTGGPAGGYTF
v_call: TRBV2; d_call: NA; j_call: TRBJ2-1; cdr3_aa: CASSVFGSAYNEQFF
v_call: TRBV19; d_call: NA; j_call: TRBJ1-5; cdr3_aa: CASGDSHRNQPQHF
v_call: TRBV28; d_call: NA; j_call: TRBJ1-5; cdr3_aa: CASSLTGSAGQPQHF
v_call: TRBV27; d_call: TRBD1; j_call: TRBJ2-5; cdr3_aa: CAKKEDRGRDETQYF
v_call: TRBV5-4; d_call: TRBD2; j_call: TRBJ2-1; cdr3_aa: CASSTPGRVAGINEQFF
v_call: TRBV5-4; d_call: NA; j_call: TRBJ2-1; cdr3_aa: CASSQTGNNEQFF
v_call: TRBV10-3; d_call: NA; j_call: TRBJ1-2; cdr3_aa: CAISELNGGDGYTF
v_call: TRBV19; d_call: TRBD2; j_call: TRBJ2-3; cdr3_aa: CASSAGLAGLTDTQYF
v_call: TRBV10-3; d_call: TRBD1; j_call: TRBJ2-5; cdr3_aa: CAISESRGGIQETQYF